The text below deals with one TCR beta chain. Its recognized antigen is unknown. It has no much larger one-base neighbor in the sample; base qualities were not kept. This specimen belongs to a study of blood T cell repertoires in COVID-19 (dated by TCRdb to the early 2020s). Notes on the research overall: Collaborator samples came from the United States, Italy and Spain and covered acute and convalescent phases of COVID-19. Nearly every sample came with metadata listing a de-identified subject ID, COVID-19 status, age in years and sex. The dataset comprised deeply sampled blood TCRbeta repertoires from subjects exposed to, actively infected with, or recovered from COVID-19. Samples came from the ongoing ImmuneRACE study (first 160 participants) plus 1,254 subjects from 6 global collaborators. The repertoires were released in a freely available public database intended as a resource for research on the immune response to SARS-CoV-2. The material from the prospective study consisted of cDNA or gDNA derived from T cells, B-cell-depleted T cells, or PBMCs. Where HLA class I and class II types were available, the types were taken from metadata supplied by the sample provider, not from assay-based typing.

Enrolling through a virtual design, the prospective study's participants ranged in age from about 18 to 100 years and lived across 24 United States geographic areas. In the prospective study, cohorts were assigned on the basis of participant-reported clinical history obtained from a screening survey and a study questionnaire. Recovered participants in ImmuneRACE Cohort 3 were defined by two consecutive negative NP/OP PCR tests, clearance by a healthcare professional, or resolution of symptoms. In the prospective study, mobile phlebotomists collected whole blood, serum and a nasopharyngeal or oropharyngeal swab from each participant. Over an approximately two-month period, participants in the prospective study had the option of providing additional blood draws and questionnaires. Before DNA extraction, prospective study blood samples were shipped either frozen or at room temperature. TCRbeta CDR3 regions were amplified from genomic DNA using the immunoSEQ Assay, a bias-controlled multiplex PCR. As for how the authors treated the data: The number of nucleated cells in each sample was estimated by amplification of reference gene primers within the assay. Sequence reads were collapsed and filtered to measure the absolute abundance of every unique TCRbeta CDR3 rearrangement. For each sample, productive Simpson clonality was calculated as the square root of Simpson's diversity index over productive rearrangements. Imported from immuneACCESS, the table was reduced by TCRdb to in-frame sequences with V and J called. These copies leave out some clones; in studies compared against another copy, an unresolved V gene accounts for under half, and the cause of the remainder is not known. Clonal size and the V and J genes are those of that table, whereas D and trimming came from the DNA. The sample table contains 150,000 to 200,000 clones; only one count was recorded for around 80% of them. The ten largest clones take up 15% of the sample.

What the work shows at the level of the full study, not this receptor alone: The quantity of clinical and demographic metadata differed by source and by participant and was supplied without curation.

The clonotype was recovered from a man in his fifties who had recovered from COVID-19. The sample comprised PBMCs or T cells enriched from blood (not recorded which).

In nucleotides, the sequence is TGTGCCAGCAGTTGGACAGGCGAGAACACTGAAGCTTTCTTT. Its translation reads: CASSWTGENTEAFF. The chain joins TRBV6-5 to TRBJ1-1, and 7 junctional nucleotides match TRBD1. Inclusive of the bounding cysteine and phenylalanine, the CDR3 is 14 residues long. The kept DNA is CDR3 alone, 42 bases in frame from the first base. Here V drops 4 bases and J drops 1 base, and the junction holds 3 bases not matched to any gene. In the germline V gene, CDR1 corresponds to MNHEY and CDR2 to SVGAGI.